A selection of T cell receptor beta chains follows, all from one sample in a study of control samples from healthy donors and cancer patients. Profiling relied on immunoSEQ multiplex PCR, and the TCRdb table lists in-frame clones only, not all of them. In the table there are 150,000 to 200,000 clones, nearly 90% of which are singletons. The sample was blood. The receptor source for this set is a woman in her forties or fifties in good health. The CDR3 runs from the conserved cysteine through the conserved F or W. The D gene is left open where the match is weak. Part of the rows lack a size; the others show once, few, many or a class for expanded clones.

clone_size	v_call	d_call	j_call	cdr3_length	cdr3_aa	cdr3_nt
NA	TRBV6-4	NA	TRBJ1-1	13	CASSATPNTEAFF	TGTGCCAGCAGTGCTACACCTAACACTGAAGCTTTCTTT
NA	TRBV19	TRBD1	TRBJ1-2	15	CASSPRGDRGSGYTF	TGTGCCAGTAGTCCTAGGGGCGACAGGGGGTCTGGCTACACCTTC
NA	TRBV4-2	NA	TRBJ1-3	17	CASSQALSRAPGNTIYF	TGTGCCAGCAGCCAAGCATTAAGCAGGGCCCCGGGAAACACCATATATTTT
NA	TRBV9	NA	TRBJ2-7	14	CASSGGGVSYEQYF	TGTGCCAGCAGCGGAGGGGGGGTCTCCTACGAGCAGTACTTC
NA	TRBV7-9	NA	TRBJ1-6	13	CASSHSWDSPLHF	TGTGCCAGCAGTCATTCATGGGATTCACCCCTCCACTTT
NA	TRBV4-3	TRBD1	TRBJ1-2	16	CASSQGTGALHYGYTF	TGCGCCAGCAGCCAAGGGACAGGGGCCCTGCACTATGGCTACACCTTC
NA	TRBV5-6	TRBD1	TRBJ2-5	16	CASSLGTGGSGETQYF	TGTGCCAGCAGCTTGGGGACAGGGGGGTCAGGGGAGACCCAGTACTTC
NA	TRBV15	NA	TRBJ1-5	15	CATSRDRGDNQPQHF	TGTGCCACCAGCAGAGATCGAGGGGACAATCAGCCCCAGCATTTT
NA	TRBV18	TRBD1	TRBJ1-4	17	CASSPPGGTASNEKLFF	TGTGCCAGCTCACCACCGGGTGGGACAGCGAGTAATGAAAAACTGTTTTTT
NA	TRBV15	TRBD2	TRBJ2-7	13	CATSQAGGYEQYF	TGTGCCACCAGCCAAGCGGGAGGCTACGAGCAGTACTTC
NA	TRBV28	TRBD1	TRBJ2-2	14	CANGQGRNTGELFF	TGTGCCAACGGACAGGGGAGGAACACCGGGGAGCTGTTTTTT
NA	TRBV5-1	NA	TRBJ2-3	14	CASSSIGSTDTQYF	TGCGCCAGCAGCTCAATAGGTTCCACAGATACGCAGTATTTT
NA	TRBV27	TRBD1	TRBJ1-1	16	CASSSDRGPMNTEAFF	TGTGCCAGCAGCAGTGACAGGGGGCCCATGAACACTGAAGCTTTCTTT
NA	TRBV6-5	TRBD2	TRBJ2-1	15	CASRRTSQGSDEQFF	TGTGCCAGCAGGCGGACTAGCCAGGGAAGCGATGAGCAGTTCTTC
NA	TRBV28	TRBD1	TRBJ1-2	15	CASSPLYRGSRGYTF	TGTGCCAGCAGTCCACTTTACAGGGGCTCGCGGGGCTACACCTTC
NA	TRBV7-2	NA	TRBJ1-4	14	CASSGGWGGEKLFF	TGTGCCAGCAGCGGAGGCTGGGGAGGAGAAAAACTGTTTTTT
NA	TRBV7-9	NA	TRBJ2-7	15	CASSLAWGASYEQYF	TGTGCCAGCAGCTTAGCTTGGGGGGCGAGCTACGAGCAGTACTTC
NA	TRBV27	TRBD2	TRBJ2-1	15	CASSPGLAGTNEQFF	TGTGCCAGCAGTCCAGGACTAGCGGGGACAAATGAGCAGTTCTTC
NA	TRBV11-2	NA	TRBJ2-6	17	CASSLRRQTGGANVLTF	TGTGCCAGCAGCTTAAGGCGCCAGACAGGTGGGGCCAACGTCCTGACTTTC
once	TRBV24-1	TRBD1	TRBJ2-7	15	CATSEPGQGANEQYF	TGTGCCACCAGTGAACCGGGACAGGGGGCCAACGAGCAGTACTTC
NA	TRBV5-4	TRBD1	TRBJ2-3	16	CASSLEQGAFADTQYF	TGTGCCAGCAGCTTGGAGCAGGGGGCGTTTGCAGATACGCAGTATTTT
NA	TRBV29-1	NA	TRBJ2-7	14	CSVEVGRGFDEQYF	TGCAGCGTTGAGGTAGGCAGGGGATTCGACGAGCAGTACTTC
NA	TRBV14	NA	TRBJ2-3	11	CASSSSATQYF	TGTGCCAGCAGCTCCTCCGCCACGCAGTATTTT
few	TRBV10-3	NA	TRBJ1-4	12	CAISGRGGKLFF	TGTGCCATCAGTGGAAGGGGAGGGAAACTGTTTTTT
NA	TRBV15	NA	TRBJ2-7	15	CATSRGSGALYEQYF	TGTGCCACCAGCAGAGGTTCAGGGGCCCTCTACGAGCAGTACTTC
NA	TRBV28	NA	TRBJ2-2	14	CATFDSPNTGELFF	TGTGCCACCTTCGACAGCCCCAACACCGGGGAGCTGTTTTTT
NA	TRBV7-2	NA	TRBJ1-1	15	CASSLGQARGTEAFF	TGTGCCAGCAGCTTAGGACAGGCTAGGGGCACTGAAGCTTTCTTT
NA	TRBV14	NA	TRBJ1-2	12	CASSPRADGYTF	TGTGCCAGCAGCCCCAGGGCGGATGGCTACACCTTC
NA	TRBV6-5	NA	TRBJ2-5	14	CASSYYSAQETQYF	TGTGCCAGCAGTTACTATTCAGCCCAAGAGACCCAGTACTTC
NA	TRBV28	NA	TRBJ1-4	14	CASRRGGVGEKLFF	TGTGCCAGCAGACGTGGGGGGGTCGGAGAAAAACTGTTTTTT
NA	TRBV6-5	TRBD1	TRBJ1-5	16	CASSSGTGWGNQPQHF	TGTGCCAGCAGTTCAGGGACAGGGTGGGGCAATCAGCCCCAGCATTTT
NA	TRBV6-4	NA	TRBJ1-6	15	CASSDQGEDNSPLHF	TGTGCCAGCAGTGACCAGGGAGAAGATAATTCACCCCTCCACTTT
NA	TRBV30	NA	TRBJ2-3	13	CAWSVGPTDTQYF	TGTGCCTGGAGTGTAGGGCCCACAGATACGCAGTATTTT
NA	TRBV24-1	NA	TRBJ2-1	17	CATSGRTLRSSYNEQFF	TGTGCCACCAGTGGCCGGACTCTTCGGAGCTCCTACAATGAGCAGTTCTTC
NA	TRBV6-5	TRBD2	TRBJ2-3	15	CASRAPSGTADTQYF	TGTGCCAGCAGGGCGCCTAGCGGGACGGCAGATACGCAGTATTTT
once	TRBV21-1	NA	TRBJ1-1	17	CASSKALREQNGVEAFF	TGTGCCAGCAGCAAGGCTTTGAGGGAACAGAACGGAGTTGAAGCTTTCTTT
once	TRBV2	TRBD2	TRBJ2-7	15	CASSELAGESYEQYF	TGTGCCAGCAGTGAACTAGCGGGAGAAAGTTACGAGCAGTACTTC
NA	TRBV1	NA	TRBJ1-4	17	CTSSQDLRAGGNEKLFF	TGCACCAGCAGCCAAGATCTTAGGGCAGGGGGTAATGAAAAACTGTTTTTT
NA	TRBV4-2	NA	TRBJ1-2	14	CASSQDRGGYGYTF	TGTGCCAGCAGCCAAGATCGGGGTGGCTATGGCTACACCTTC
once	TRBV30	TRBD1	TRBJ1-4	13	CAWSRTGYEKLFF	TGTGCCTGGAGCCGGACAGGGTATGAAAAACTGTTTTTT
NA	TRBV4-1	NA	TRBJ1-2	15	CASSQEVNSIYGYTF	TGCGCCAGCAGCCAAGAAGTTAACAGCATTTATGGCTACACCTTC
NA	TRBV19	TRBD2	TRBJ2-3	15	CASSQLAGGPNTQYF	TGTGCCAGTAGTCAACTAGCGGGAGGGCCAAATACGCAGTATTTT
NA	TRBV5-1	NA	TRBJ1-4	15	CASSPSQGLNEKLFF	TGCGCCAGCAGCCCAAGTCAGGGCCTCAATGAAAAACTGTTTTTT
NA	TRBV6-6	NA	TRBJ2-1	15	CASKRGAGSYNEQFF	TGTGCCAGCAAAAGGGGGGCCGGCTCCTACAATGAGCAGTTCTTC
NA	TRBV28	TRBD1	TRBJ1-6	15	CASSLPGQGNSPLHF	TGTGCCAGCAGTTTACCGGGACAGGGTAATTCACCCCTCCACTTT
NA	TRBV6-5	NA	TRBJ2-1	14	CASWKGNSYNEQFF	TGTGCCAGCTGGAAGGGGAACTCCTACAATGAGCAGTTCTTC
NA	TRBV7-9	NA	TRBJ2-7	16	CASSPLRGAEGYEQYF	TGTGCCAGCAGCCCACTAAGGGGGGCAGAGGGCTACGAGCAGTACTTC
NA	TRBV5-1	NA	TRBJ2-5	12	CASSLEEETQYF	TGCGCCAGCAGCTTGGAGGAAGAGACCCAGTACTTC
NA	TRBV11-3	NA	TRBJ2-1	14	CASSTGGSYNEQFF	TGTGCCAGCAGCACTGGAGGGTCCTACAATGAGCAGTTCTTC
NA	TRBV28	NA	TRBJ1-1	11	CASDPGTEAFF	TGTGCCAGCGACCCAGGGACTGAAGCTTTCTTT
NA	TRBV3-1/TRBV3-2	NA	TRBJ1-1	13	CASSGFLNTEAFF	TGTGCCAGCAGCGGGTTCCTGAACACTGAAGCTTTCTTT
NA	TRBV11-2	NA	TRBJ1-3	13	CASSGGGGNTIYF	TGTGCCAGCAGCGGGGGTGGCGGAAACACCATATATTTT
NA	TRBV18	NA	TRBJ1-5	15	CASSPNDGSNQPQHF	TGTGCCAGCTCACCGAACGACGGTAGCAATCAGCCCCAGCATTTT
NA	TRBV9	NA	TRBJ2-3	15	CASSEGGGLTDTQYF	TGTGCCAGCAGCGAGGGCGGAGGGCTCACAGATACGCAGTATTTT
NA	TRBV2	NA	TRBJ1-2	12	CASSQTGGGYTF	TGTGCCAGCAGTCAAACAGGAGGCGGCTACACCTTC